Following are 29 T cell receptor beta chains from one sample sequenced in a study of CD8+ T cells in alopecia areata. As the sequencing template, cDNA was produced by extracting RNA and reverse transcribing it. This table comes from immunoSEQ multiplex PCR, and its TCRdb copy is limited to in-frame clones, with some not included. The sample holds 85,000 to 110,000 clones, around 50% seen once. Sample: CD4+ T cells sorted from blood. The receptors stem from a human donor in good health.

The V gene is TRBV5-1, the J gene TRBJ2-3; the D call may be TRBD1 or TRBD2 (7 bases each). Germline-derived CDR1 and CDR2 are SGHRS and YFSETQ. The germline V and J ends were trimmed by 2 bases and 2 bases, with 18 bases remaining between them. This CDR3 is built from 17 residues. The CDR3 reads CASSLPRQGGDTDTQYF. CDR3 coding DNA: TGCGCCAGCAGCTTACCAAGACAGGGAGGGGACACAGATACGCAGTATTTT.

The chain has TRBV30 and TRBJ1-6; no reliable D call. Trimming cost V 4 bases and J 9 bases, with 10 bases left between them. CDR3 length equals 12 residues. Looked up from germline, CDR1 is GTSNPN and CDR2 is SVGIG (reference sequence). The DNA for the CDR3 is TGTGCCTGGACCCAGCCCGGTTCACCCCTCCACTTT. Translation gives CAWTQPGSPLHF.

This clone has more than one count but fewer than ten. CDR3 DNA: TGCGCCAGCAGTCGGATTCGCGACAGGGGGCAGTTCGGTCAGCCCCAGCATTTT. As protein: CASSRIRDRGQFGQPQHF. The V gene is TRBV23-1, the J gene TRBJ1-5; 10 bases are a match to TRBD1. TRBV23-1 belongs to the ORF category, with a function that is uncertain. Germline trimming cut 4 bases from V and 6 bases from J; bases unmatched to any gene: 15. This CDR3 is built from 18 residues.

Points on this clone: Other DNA sequences from this sample encode an identical CDR3 as well. This sequence joins TRBV7-2 and TRBJ1-1; 9 nucleotides align to TRBD1. CDR1 and CDR2 (germline): SGHTA, FQGNSA. Trimming removed 3 bases from V and 4 bases from J; junction bases left unmatched: 3. The CDR3 totals 14 residues. CDR3 sequence: CASSLGQGSTEAFF. CDR3 DNA sequence: TGTGCCAGCAGCTTGGGACAGGGAAGCACTGAAGCTTTCTTT.

This sequence joins TRBV30 and TRBJ2-7, with 8 nucleotides matching TRBD2. Unmatched junction bases numbered 17, after V lost 3 bases and J lost 1 base. There are 18 residues in the CDR3. The germline V gene encodes CDR1 GTSNPN and CDR2 SVGIG (reference sequence). The CDR3: CAWSQGWTSPKESYEQYF. DNA of the CDR3: TGTGCCTGGAGCCAGGGTTGGACTAGCCCAAAAGAATCCTACGAGCAGTACTTC.

V gene TRBV19 combines with J gene TRBJ1-1; D uncertain. Between the trimmed V and J ends, which lost 2 bases and 3 bases, there was a span of 7 bases. The length of the CDR3 is 13 residues. The germline CDR1 and CDR2 sequences are LNHDA and SQIVND (reference sequence). Here the CDR3 reads CASSIQTYTEAFF. CDR3 sequence (DNA): TGTGCCAGTAGTATACAGACCTACACTGAAGCTTTCTTT.

V gene TRBV13 combines with J gene TRBJ1-2; D unresolved. Trimming took 4 bases from V and 4 from J, leaving 19 bases between them. The CDR3 runs 16 residues. Germline CDR1 PRHDT, CDR2 FYEKMQ (reference sequence). In DNA, the CDR3 is TGTGCCAGCAGCTCCCCCCGGCGCCTAGGGATCTATGGCTACACCTTC. This encodes CASSSPRRLGIYGYTF.

The chain links TRBV5-4 to TRBJ2-7; 8 bases are a match to TRBD1. J lost 0 bases, V lost 5 bases, and 7 bases had no gene match. Germline-derived CDR1 and CDR2 are SGHNT and YYREEE (reference sequence). The CDR3 has 15 amino acids. CDR3 in DNA: TGTGCCAGCAGAGCGGACAGGGTGAGCTCCTACGAGCAGTACTTC. Translating it yields CASRADRVSSYEQYF.

This clone was recorded a few times. This rearrangement joins TRBV28 to TRBJ1-2, with TRBD1 matching over 8 bases. The germline V gene encodes CDR1 MDHEN and CDR2 SYDVKM. Trimming at V came to 3 bases and at J to 1 base, leaving 10 bases not matched to a gene. The CDR3 totals 17 residues. CDR3 bases: TGTGCCAGCAGTTTGTATACTCGACAGGGGCTTAACTATGGCTACACCTTC. Protein product: CASSLYTRQGLNYGYTF.

This CDR3 reads CAWSGTGRSLYEQYF. CDR3 nucleotides: TGTGCCTGGAGTGGGACAGGCCGCTCCTTGTACGAGCAGTACTTC. This rearrangement joins TRBV30 to TRBJ2-7; 7 nucleotides line up with TRBD1. The CDR3 contains 15 residues. Looked up from germline, CDR1 is GTSNPN and CDR2 is SVGIG (reference sequence). V shed 1 base, J shed 4 bases, and the junction held 10 bases outside the gene matches.

The V gene is TRBV30, the J gene TRBJ1-1, with D tentatively TRBD1 (6 bases). V was shortened by 7 bases and J by 4 bases, with 16 bases between the two germline ends. This CDR3 region has 13 residues. Germline V lookup: CDR1 GTSNPN, CDR2 SVGIG (reference sequence). CDR3 in DNA: TGTGCCTCAGGGGCCTTCAGCGGCACTGAAGCTTTCTTT. Translation gives CASGAFSGTEAFF.

V is TRBV6-5 and J is TRBJ1-5; tentatively, D is TRBD1 (6 bases). Germline lookup yields CDR1 MNHEY and CDR2 SVGAGI. V was clipped by 6 bases and J by 7 bases, with 16 bases between them. The CDR3 consists of 14 residues. For the CDR3, the DNA is TGTGCCAGCAGGGACTATACAGGGTCACAGCCCCAGCATTTT. This gives the protein CASRDYTGSQPQHF.

The rearrangement links TRBV5-1 to TRBJ1-6, with 7 bases matching TRBD1. The CDR3 length is 15 residues. CDR1 and CDR2 from the germline V gene are SGHRS and YFSETQ. The trim removed 4 bases at V and 5 bases at J, leaving 6 bases unmatched. Written as DNA, the CDR3 is TGCGCCAGCAGCATGAGGACAGGAGATAATTCACCCCTCCACTTT. This sequence encodes CASSMRTGDNSPLHF. Drawing the rest from reference TRBV5-1 and TRBJ1-6, the complete variable domain is KAGVTQTPRYLIKTRGQQVTLSCSPISGHRSVSWYQQTPGQGLQFLFEYFSETQRNKGNFPGRFSGRQFSNSRSEMNVSTLELGDSALYLCASSMRTGDNSPLHFGNGTRLTVT.

The V and J genes are TRBV4-1 and TRBJ1-2; D gene uncertain. There are 17 residues in the CDR3. V was cut by 5 bases and J by 0 bases, with 19 bases left in between. Per the germline V gene, CDR1 is MGHRA and CDR2 is YSYEKL. CDR3 region: CASSDHRAKRSNYGYTF. DNA of the CDR3: TGCGCCAGCAGCGATCACCGGGCCAAAAGATCTAACTATGGCTACACCTTC.

The V gene is TRBV29-1, the J gene TRBJ2-6; D not certain. The CDR3 has 15 residues. Trimming shortened V by 4 bases and J by 0 bases, and 10 bases separated the two germline ends. The germline V gene encodes CDR1 SQVTM and CDR2 ANQGSEA. The CDR3 spells CSVAARVSGANVLTF. CDR3 DNA sequence: TGCAGCGTTGCGGCGAGAGTCTCTGGGGCCAACGTCCTGACTTTC.

The CDR3 sequence is CASSESEDRVHEQYF. CDR3 nucleotide sequence: TGTGCCAGCAGTGAATCTGAGGACAGGGTACACGAGCAGTACTTC. This chain connects TRBV25-1 to TRBJ2-7; TRBD1 aligns across 8 bases. The germline CDR1 and CDR2 sequences are MGHDK and SYGVNS. The V gene end was trimmed by 1 base and the J gene end by 5 bases; junction bases not matched to a gene: 7. This CDR3 comprises 15 residues.

The chain joins TRBV30 to TRBJ1-5; D ambiguous. The CDR3 is 13 residues long. V lost 2 bases and J 4 bases, leaving 9 bases between the germline ends. The V gene's germline CDR1 is GTSNPN and CDR2 SVGIG (reference sequence). CDR3 nucleotides: TGTGCCTGGAGTCCTGACCGAAATCAGCCCCAGCATTTT. It codes for CAWSPDRNQPQHF.

This clone was counted a few times. V is TRBV29-1 and J is TRBJ2-5; 7 bases line up with TRBD1. The V and J ends lost 7 bases and 5 bases, in that order; junction bases with no gene match: 7. The CDR3 runs to 12 residues. Germline CDR1 reads SQVTM; CDR2 reads ANQGSEA. CDR3 amino acids: CSAPTGVETQYF. CDR3 in DNA: TGCAGCGCGCCAACAGGGGTGGAGACCCAGTACTTC.

This clone was recorded a few times. This chain uses TRBV5-1 with TRBJ1-6; D perhaps matches TRBD1 (6 bases). Trimming took 1 base from V and 5 from J, leaving 7 bases between them. This CDR3 region has 14 residues. Germline values: CDR1 SGHRS, CDR2 YFSETQ. Written as DNA, the CDR3 is TGCGCCAGCAGCTTGTCAGGGGATAATTCACCCCTCCACTTT. This translates into CASSLSGDNSPLHF.

The V call is TRBV29-1, the J call TRBJ1-1; maybe TRBD1 (6 bases). The germline V and J ends were trimmed by 5 bases and 4 bases, with 11 bases remaining between them. This CDR3 is built from 12 residues. Germline V CDR1 and CDR2: SQVTM, ANQGSEA. The CDR3 nucleotides are TGCAGCGTTCGAACAGGGAGCACTGAAGCTTTCTTT. Amino acids: CSVRTGSTEAFF.

The chain couples TRBV2 to TRBJ1-6; 8 bases are a match to TRBD1. Germline CDR1 is SNHLY and CDR2 is FYNNEI. The V and J ends lost 8 bases and 6 bases, in that order; junction bases with no gene match: 3. There are 13 residues in the CDR3. The CDR3 bases are TGTGCCAGCCTTGGACAGGGTAATTCACCCCTCCACTTT. It specifies CASLGQGNSPLHF. The variable domain in full, with the rest retrieved from reference TRBV2 and TRBJ1-6, is EPEVTQTPSHQVTQMGQEVILRCVPISNHLYFYWYRQILGQKVEFLVSFYNNEISEKSEIFDDQFSVERPDGSNFTLKIRSTKLEDSAMYFCASLGQGNSPLHFGNGTRLTVT.

The chain links TRBV11-2 to TRBJ1-6; TRBD1 might be the D (6 bases). Deletions cut 5 bases from V and 0 bases from J, with 8 bases between. Germline V gives CDR1 SGHAT, CDR2 FQNNGV. CDR3 length: 15 residues. In nucleotides, the CDR3 is TGTGCCAGCAGCAAGGACAGCTCCTATAATTCACCCCTCCACTTT. Encoded protein: CASSKDSSYNSPLHF.

Here the CDR3 reads CASSLSYHNEQFF. In nucleotides, the CDR3 is TGTGCCAGCAGCTTAAGCTACCACAATGAGCAGTTCTTC. The chain is built from TRBV11-2 and TRBJ2-1; D gene uncertain. The length of the CDR3 is 13 residues. Germline loops: CDR1 SGHAT, CDR2 FQNNGV. The ends were cut back, 2 bases at V and 5 bases at J, with 7 bases in the middle.

This clone was found a few times. V and J are TRBV7-9 and TRBJ2-2; 15 bases align to TRBD2. Germline V gene data show CDR1 as SEHNR and CDR2 as FQNEAQ (reference sequence). The length of the CDR3 is 18 residues. Losses at the gene ends were 5 bases for V and 2 bases for J; bases not matched to a gene: 6. DNA of the CDR3: TGTGCCAGCAGCCCCGGGACTAGCGGGGGGTCCAACACCGGGGAGCTGTTTTTT. Its protein product is CASSPGTSGGSNTGELFF. The full variable domain, with the rest looked up from reference TRBV7-9 and TRBJ2-2, is DTGVSQNPRHKITKRGQNVTFRCDPISEHNRLYWYRQTLGQGPEFLTYFQNEAQLEKSRLLSDRFSAERPKGSFSTLEIQRTEQGDSAMYLCASSPGTSGGSNTGELFFGEGSRLTVL.

This clone was recorded a few times. The chain combines TRBV29-1 with TRBJ2-7; tentatively, D is TRBD2 (6 bases). With 7 bases removed from V and 7 bases from J, the gap between germline ends came to 14 bases. This CDR3 region has 11 residues. The V gene's germline CDR1 is SQVTM and CDR2 ANQGSEA. The CDR3 region is CSGYTGGEQYF. In DNA form, the CDR3 reads TGCAGCGGTTACACAGGAGGGGAGCAGTACTTC.

Notes on this clone: The identical CDR3 is also encoded by other nucleotide sequences in the sample. This sequence joins TRBV9 and TRBJ2-1, with 7 positions matching TRBD2. Germline V gene sequence: CDR1 SGDLS, CDR2 YYNGEE. V was clipped by 4 bases and J by 0 bases; unmatched bases: 4. The CDR3 is 15 amino acids. The CDR3 DNA follows: TGTGCCAGCAGCCCCCGACTAGCCTCCTACAATGAGCAGTTCTTC. This sequence encodes CASSPRLASYNEQFF.

The V and J genes are TRBV27 and TRBJ1-1; 8 bases line up with TRBD1. V was pared by 2 bases and J by 5 bases, with 16 bases of the junction left unmatched. There are 18 residues in the CDR3. Germline values: CDR1 MNHEY, CDR2 SMNVEV (reference sequence). In nucleotides, the CDR3 is TGTGCCAGCAGTTTAAGGACAGGGACCCTGAGGGGACGAACTGAAGCTTTCTTT. Protein sequence: CASSLRTGTLRGRTEAFF.

The J gene is TRBJ2-5, the V gene TRBV10-2; D remains ambiguous. V dropped 4 bases and J dropped 4 bases, with 7 bases sitting between them. There are 12 residues in the CDR3. CDR1 and CDR2 (germline): WSHSY, SAAADI. The CDR3, as DNA: TGCGCCAGCAGTGGATCCGGAGAGACCCAGTACTTC. This codes for CASSGSGETQYF.

The chain uses TRBV7-9 and TRBJ1-1; 8 positions agree with TRBD1. V lost 4 bases and J lost 1; bases outside the gene matches: 11. The CDR3 has 17 amino acids. CDR1 SEHNR and CDR2 FQNEAQ come from the germline V gene (reference sequence). The CDR3: CASSSAQGAAQNTEAFF. The DNA of the CDR3 is TGTGCCAGCAGCTCCGCTCAGGGGGCCGCGCAGAACACTGAAGCTTTCTTT.